This TCR beta chain was retrieved from a study of Graves' ophthalmopathy and Graves' hyperthyroidism. About the research overall: Peripheral blood was gathered at first diagnosis, ahead of any treatment whatsoever.

Per germline, CDR1 MNHEY and CDR2 SVGAGI. V dropped 4 bases and J dropped 5; count of bases not matched to a gene: 16. The CDR3 totals 17 residues. Amplifying from RNA transcripts, the study obtained TCR beta CDR3 regions. Amplification began with first-round RT-PCR using HTBI primers, then second-round multiplex PCR was performed. MiXCR, applied by TCRdb to the multiplex PCR reads, yields one record per CDR3 protein. The sample yields 600,000 to 650,000 distinct CDR3 sequences, roughly 20% seen once. The clonotype originates from a young woman with stable Graves' hyperthyroidism. Some clones in this sample may be carry-over from other donors' samples. The chain couples TRBV6-5 to TRBJ1-2; 7 positions agree with TRBD1. The sequenced sample consisted of peripheral blood. The CDR3 protein is CASSLTGADAVLYGYTF. Written as DNA, the CDR3 is TGTGCCAGCAGTTTAACAGGGGCTGACGCAGTTCTTTATGGCTACACCTTC.